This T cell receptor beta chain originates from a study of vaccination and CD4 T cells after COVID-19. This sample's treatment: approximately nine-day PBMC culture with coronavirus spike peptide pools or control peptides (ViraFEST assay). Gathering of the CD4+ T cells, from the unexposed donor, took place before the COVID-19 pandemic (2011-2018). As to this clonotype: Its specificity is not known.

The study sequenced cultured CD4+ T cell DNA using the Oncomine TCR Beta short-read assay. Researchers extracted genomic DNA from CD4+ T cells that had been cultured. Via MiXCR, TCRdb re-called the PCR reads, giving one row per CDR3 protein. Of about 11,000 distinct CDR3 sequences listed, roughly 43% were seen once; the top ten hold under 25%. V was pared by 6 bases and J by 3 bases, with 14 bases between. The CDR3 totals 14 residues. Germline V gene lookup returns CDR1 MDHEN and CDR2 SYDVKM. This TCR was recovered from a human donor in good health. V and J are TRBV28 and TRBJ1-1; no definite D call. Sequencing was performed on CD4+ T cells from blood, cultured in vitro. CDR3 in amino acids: CASRNSLVYTEAFF. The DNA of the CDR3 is TGTGCCAGCAGAAATTCCCTAGTGTACACTGAAGCTTTCTTT.